The 10 T cell receptor beta chains reported below all come from one sample, sequenced in a study of OX40 agonist ivuxolimab in advanced cancers. TCRdb's copy holds only in-frame clones and misses some; the assay was immunoSEQ multiplex PCR. The sample carries about 67,000 clones, around nine tenths recorded once. Source: CD4+ or CD8+ T cells sorted from blood, taken in a trial of the OX40 agonist ivuxolimab. The receptors shown here come from an adult with an advanced solid tumor such as melanoma, head and neck, liver or kidney cancer.

This clone was observed a handful of times. The CDR3, as DNA: TGTGCCAGCAGCCCTAGGACAGGGGCCGGGGAGCTGTTTTTT. Its protein product is CASSPRTGAGELFF. V is TRBV14 and J is TRBJ2-2; 9 nucleotides agree with TRBD1. This CDR3 has 14 residues. CDR1 and CDR2 (germline): SGHDN, FVKESK. Losses at the gene ends were 4 bases for V and 6 bases for J; bases not matched to a gene: 3.

The chain joins TRBV2 to TRBJ1-1; 8 bases fit TRBD1. Germline V gene data show CDR1 as SNHLY and CDR2 as FYNNEI. V trimming: 4 bases; J trimming: 6 bases; junction bases outside the gene matches: 7. This CDR3 comprises 14 residues. The CDR3 DNA follows: TGTGCCAGCAGTGTGGGCAGGGGGCGATCTGAAGCTTTCTTT. This encodes CASSVGRGRSEAFF.

This clone showed up just once. The chain uses TRBV6-1 and TRBJ2-7; D is uncertain. Trimming took 2 bases from V and 6 from J, leaving 11 bases between them. CDR3 length equals 13 residues. From germline, CDR1 is MNHNS and CDR2 SASEGT. The CDR3 DNA reads as TGTGCCAGCAGTGAATTAAGGAGCTCCGAGCAGTACTTC. It specifies CASSELRSSEQYF.

The rearrangement links TRBV10-1 to TRBJ1-4; D unclear. The CDR3 contains 16 residues. Trimming took 3 bases from V and 8 from J, leaving 19 bases between them. Germline V gene data show CDR1 as WNHNN and CDR2 as SYGVQD (reference sequence). CDR3 residues: CASSDGEQPRTEKLFF. CDR3 bases: TGCGCCAGCAGTGATGGGGAACAGCCCCGGACCGAAAAACTGTTTTTT.

The gene calls are TRBV29-1 and TRBJ2-7; a weak D match, TRBD2 (5 bases). The ends were cut back, 6 bases at V and 2 bases at J, with 17 bases in the middle. Germline V gene lookup returns CDR1 SQVTM and CDR2 ANQGSEA. This CDR3 region has 14 residues. The CDR3 protein is CSVKPGFGPYEQYF. The CDR3 DNA is TGCAGCGTCAAACCGGGGTTTGGGCCCTACGAGCAGTACTTC.

The chain carries TRBV6-5 and TRBJ2-7; 8 bases align to TRBD2. V gave up 6 bases and J gave up 0 bases; unmatched junction bases: 7. The CDR3 is 15 residues long. Germline V CDR1 and CDR2: MNHEY, SVGAGI. Here the CDR3 reads CASSRSGGSSYEQYF. CDR3 DNA: TGTGCCAGCAGCCGCAGCGGGGGCAGCTCCTACGAGCAGTACTTC.

The V call is TRBV6-6, the J call TRBJ1-5; possible D gene TRBD1, 5 bases. The V end lost 6 bases, the J end lost 4 bases, and 19 bases lay between the germline ends. The CDR3 spans 16 residues. The germline V gene encodes CDR1 MNHNY and CDR2 SVGAGI (reference sequence). The CDR3 DNA sequence: TGTGCCAGCAGCACCGATCGGGGGGTCGGAAATCAGCCCCAGCATTTT. This gives the protein CASSTDRGVGNQPQHF.

The genes are TRBV27 and TRBJ2-4; D gene ambiguous. Germline V gene lookup returns CDR1 MNHEY and CDR2 SMNVEV (reference sequence). The V gene lost 6 bases and the J gene lost 1 base, with 16 bases spanning the gap. This CDR3 is built from 16 residues. CDR3 DNA: TGTGCCAGCAGCCTGGATCTATCGTTGGCCAAAAACATTCAGTACTTC. Protein product: CASSLDLSLAKNIQYF.

This clone is a singleton in its sample. V and J are TRBV6-5 and TRBJ1-2, with 9 bases identical to TRBD1. Germline V gene lookup returns CDR1 MNHEY and CDR2 SVGAGI. The CDR3 contains 13 residues. V lost 6 bases, J lost 8 bases, and 7 bases stayed unmatched. In DNA, the CDR3 is TGTGCCAGCAGGAGGGACAGGGCGGCCGGCTACACCTTC. This encodes CASRRDRAAGYTF.

This clone was seen a few times. The chain uses TRBV19 and TRBJ2-3; a possible D gene is TRBD1 (6 bases). The CDR3 has 12 residues. Germline V gene data show CDR1 as LNHDA and CDR2 as SQIVND (reference sequence). Trimming pared 7 bases from V and 5 bases from J, leaving 10 bases between. The DNA for the CDR3 is TGTGCCAGTATGGGGGCGGGAGATACGCAGTATTTT. Protein product: CASMGAGDTQYF.